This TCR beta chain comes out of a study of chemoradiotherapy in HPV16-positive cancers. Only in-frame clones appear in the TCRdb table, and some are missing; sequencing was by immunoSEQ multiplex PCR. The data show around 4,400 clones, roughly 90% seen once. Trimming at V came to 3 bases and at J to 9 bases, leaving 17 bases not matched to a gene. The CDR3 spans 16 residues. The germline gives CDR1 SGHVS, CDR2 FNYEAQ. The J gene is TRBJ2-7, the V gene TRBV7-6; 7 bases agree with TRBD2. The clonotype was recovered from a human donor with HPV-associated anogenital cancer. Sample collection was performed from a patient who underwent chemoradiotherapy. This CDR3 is CASSFTDWGEGAVQYF. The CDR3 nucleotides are TGTGCCAGCAGCTTTACGGATTGGGGGGAGGGAGCGGTGCAGTACTTC.